Below, 24 T cell receptor beta chains from the same sample are listed, as sequenced in a study of cytomegalovirus exposure and HLA in healthy donors. The primer mix had 60 Vbeta and 13 Jbeta primers. Some clones are missing from TCRdb's copy, which holds only in-frame ones; the method was immunoSEQ multiplex PCR. The top ten clones hold roughly 6.7% of a sample with 150,000 to 200,000 clones, around 80% of them seen once. The sample consisted of PBMCs. These receptors were taken from a man aged 50 to 60 in good health and CMV-seropositive.

The chain employs TRBV7-9 and TRBJ1-2, with D maybe TRBD1 (6 bases). The germline V gene has CDR1 SEHNR and CDR2 FQNEAQ (reference sequence). The length of the CDR3 is 15 residues. With 1 base removed from V and 1 base from J, the gap between germline ends came to 10 bases. CDR3 nucleotides: TGTGCCAGCAGCTTAGGACCAGGGGTTAACTATGGCTACACCTTC. Translated, it gives CASSLGPGVNYGYTF.

The chain employs TRBV6-5 and TRBJ2-1; possibly TRBD2 for D (6 bases). The V end was cut by 0 bases, the J end by 8 bases, with 11 bases between. The V gene's germline CDR1 is MNHEY and CDR2 SVGAGI. The CDR3 runs 14 residues. The DNA of the CDR3 is TGTGCCAGCAGTTACTCGGAGGGTAACGATGAGCAGTTCTTC. Its translation: CASSYSEGNDEQFF.

This clone was picked up one time. One end of the junction is discordant with germline, which a read error may explain. This CDR3 is CASGNSPDYGNTF. For the CDR3, the DNA is TGCGCCAGCGGCAACAGTCCCGACTATGGCAACACCTTC. The chain is built from TRBV10-2 and TRBJ1-2, with D unclear. The CDR3 extends over 13 amino acids. The germline V gene encodes CDR1 WSHSY and CDR2 SAAADI.

The chain recombines TRBV5-1 with TRBJ1-4, with D perhaps matching TRBD1 (6 bases). The V gene's germline CDR1 is SGHRS and CDR2 YFSETQ. The CDR3 spans 13 residues. Trimming took 2 bases from V and 5 from J, leaving 7 bases between them. The CDR3 nucleotides are TGCGCCAGCAGCTTAACAGGGAATGAAAAACTGTTTTTT. Amino acid sequence: CASSLTGNEKLFF.

This clone was detected a few times. The chain has TRBV7-8 and TRBJ2-1; TRBD1 aligns across 7 bases. Germline CDR1 SGHVS, CDR2 FQNEAQ. Trimming at V came to 5 bases and at J to 4 bases, leaving 8 bases not matched to a gene. CDR3 size: 15 residues. CDR3 sequence reads: CASSGRQGGYNEQFF. CDR3 sequence (DNA): TGTGCCAGCAGCGGAAGACAGGGTGGTTACAATGAGCAGTTCTTC.

The chain uses TRBV2 and TRBJ2-3; 10 bases align to TRBD2. V shed 6 bases, J shed 2 bases, and the junction held 5 bases outside the gene matches. The CDR3 length is 15 residues. Looked up from germline, CDR1 is SNHLY and CDR2 is FYNNEI. CDR3 sequence (DNA): TGTGCCAGCAGCCCCAGCGGGGGGGCCACAGATACGCAGTATTTT. Its translation: CASSPSGGATDTQYF.

The gene calls are TRBV13 and TRBJ2-1; no clear D. Germline assignment: CDR1 PRHDT and CDR2 FYEKMQ (reference sequence). The CDR3 has 11 residues. The ends were cut back, 5 bases at V and 4 bases at J, with 3 bases in the middle. The CDR3 coding sequence is TGTGCCAGCAGCCGTTACAATGAGCAGTTCTTC. Its translation is CASSRYNEQFF.

This chain links TRBV27 with TRBJ2-2; 11 bases map to TRBD2. Germline lookup yields CDR1 MNHEY and CDR2 SMNVEV (reference sequence). This CDR3 comprises 16 residues. J gave up 5 bases and V 4 bases, and 6 bases lay outside the gene matches. The CDR3 protein is CASSSRLAGKTGELFF. CDR3 sequence (DNA): TGTGCCAGCAGTTCCCGACTAGCGGGAAAGACCGGGGAGCTGTTTTTT.

The rearrangement uses TRBV14 and TRBJ2-3; D is possibly TRBD2 (6 bases). V lost 0 bases, J lost 5 bases, and 18 bases lay in between. The CDR3 covers 17 residues. CDR1 is SGHDN and CDR2 is FVKESK in the germline V gene. For the CDR3, the DNA is TGTGCCAGCAGCCAAGAAGAGTTAGCGGAGAGAGGAGATACGCAGTATTTT. This codes for CASSQEELAERGDTQYF.

The gene calls are TRBV5-6 and TRBJ2-3; no reliable D call. Deletions cut 1 base from V and 6 bases from J, with 6 bases between. Germline loops: CDR1 SGHDT, CDR2 YYEEEE. This CDR3 is 12 amino acids long. The CDR3 DNA is TGTGCCAGCAGCTTGTATGGCGATACGCAGTATTTT. Translation: CASSLYGDTQYF.

The chain has TRBV6-5 and TRBJ1-2; 7 bases map to TRBD1. The junction had 4 bases not matched to a gene; V was cut back by 4 bases and J by 2 bases. The CDR3 covers 14 residues. Germline V gives CDR1 MNHEY, CDR2 SVGAGI. CDR3 coding DNA: TGTGCCAGCAGTTCCTGGGACAGAAACTATGGCTACACCTTC. Translating it yields CASSSWDRNYGYTF.

This clone has just one count. The rearrangement joins TRBV19 to TRBJ1-5, with a possible D match to TRBD1 (6 bases). Germline CDR1 is LNHDA and CDR2 is SQIVND (reference sequence). V was cut by 4 bases and J by 11 bases, with 15 bases left in between. The CDR3 is made up of 13 amino acids. This chain's CDR3 is CASSTHNRATQHF. In DNA, the CDR3 is TGTGCCAGTAGTACCCACAACAGGGCGACCCAGCATTTT.

J is TRBJ2-2 and V is TRBV9; 9 bases are shared with TRBD1. J was trimmed by 6 bases and V by 2 bases; bases with no gene match: 2. The germline gives CDR1 SGDLS, CDR2 YYNGEE. The CDR3 extends over 14 amino acids. The CDR3, as DNA: TGTGCCAGCAGCGTCGGACAGGGGTCCGGGGAGCTGTTTTTT. Translation gives CASSVGQGSGELFF. Full variable domain (outside the CDR3, taken from reference TRBV9 and TRBJ2-2): DSGVTQTPKHLITATGQRVTLRCSPRSGDLSVYWYQQSLDQGLQFLIQYYNGEERAKGNILERFSAQQFPDLHSELNLSSLELGDSALYFCASSVGQGSGELFFGEGSRLTVL.

The chain links TRBV11-2 to TRBJ2-1, with TRBD2 as a possible D gene (5 bases). The CDR3 length is 12 residues. V was trimmed by 5 bases and J by 7 bases, leaving 9 bases between them. CDR1 is SGHAT, CDR2 FQNNGV, per germline. The CDR3 protein is CASSLQRNEQFF. The CDR3 DNA follows: TGTGCCAGCAGCCTCCAGCGGAATGAGCAGTTCTTC.

This clone was found a few times. Other nucleotide sequences in the sample specify the same CDR3. The chain joins TRBV27 to TRBJ1-1, with D perhaps matching TRBD1 (5 bases). This CDR3 has 13 amino acids. With 6 bases removed from V and 0 bases from J, the gap between germline ends came to 8 bases. Germline assignment: CDR1 MNHEY and CDR2 SMNVEV (reference sequence). Here the CDR3 reads CASRDNLNTEAFF. In nucleotides, the CDR3 is TGTGCCAGCAGGGACAACCTGAACACTGAAGCTTTCTTT.

This clone has just a few counts. V is TRBV28 and J is TRBJ2-1; 15 bases align to TRBD2. CDR1 is MDHEN, CDR2 SYDVKM, per germline. The CDR3 runs 16 residues. The V gene end was trimmed by 7 bases and the J gene end by 4 bases; junction bases not matched to a gene: 5. The CDR3 is CASNRGTSGRYNEQFF. In DNA form, the CDR3 reads TGTGCCAGCAACCGAGGGACTAGCGGGAGGTACAATGAGCAGTTCTTC.

The rearrangement links TRBV11-1 to TRBJ2-5; possible D gene TRBD1, 6 bases. There are 15 residues in the CDR3. V gave up 3 bases and J gave up 2 bases, with 13 bases separating them. In germline, CDR1 is SGHAT, CDR2 FQDESV (reference sequence). This chain's CDR3 is CASSLAGEWQETQYF. CDR3 DNA sequence: TGTGCCAGCAGCTTGGCAGGGGAGTGGCAAGAGACCCAGTACTTC.

The V gene is TRBV6-1, the J gene TRBJ1-1; TRBD1 might be the D (6 bases). V was clipped by 5 bases and J by 1 base, with 8 bases between them. Germline V CDR1 and CDR2: MNHNS, SASEGT. The CDR3 totals 13 residues. Written as DNA, the CDR3 is TGTGCCAGCAGTCAGGACAGGAACACTGAAGCTTTCTTT. It codes for CASSQDRNTEAFF.

The chain has TRBV7-9 and TRBJ2-1; 11 nucleotides align to TRBD1. Per the germline V gene, CDR1 is SEHNR and CDR2 is FQNEAQ (reference sequence). The CDR3 sequence is 15 residues long. Germline trimming cut 4 bases from V and 8 bases from J; bases unmatched to any gene: 7. The CDR3 loop reads CASSYRDRGMDEQFF. The CDR3 bases are TGTGCCAGCAGCTACCGGGACAGGGGGATGGATGAGCAGTTCTTC.

The V call is TRBV29-1, the J call TRBJ2-3; TRBD1 agrees at 7 bases. The length of the CDR3 is 12 residues. Per germline, CDR1 SQVTM and CDR2 ANQGSEA. J was trimmed by 3 bases and V by 5 bases; bases with no gene match: 2. The DNA of the CDR3 is TGCAGCGTTTCAGGGGGAACAGATACGCAGTATTTT. Protein: CSVSGGTDTQYF.

This clone was picked up a small number of times. V gene TRBV14 combines with J gene TRBJ2-1, with D maybe TRBD2 (6 bases). The CDR3 runs to 16 residues. The germline CDR1 and CDR2 sequences are SGHDN and FVKESK. The ends were cut back, 2 bases at V and 9 bases at J, with 20 bases in the middle. The CDR3 reads CASSQFKAGLGGEQFF. The CDR3 DNA reads TGTGCCAGCAGCCAATTTAAGGCAGGGCTGGGAGGTGAGCAGTTCTTC.

The table lists this clone with a count of one. The V gene is TRBV5-1, the J gene TRBJ2-3; D uncertain. V lost 4 bases to trimming and J lost 1 base, with 7 bases between them. This CDR3 region has 13 residues. Per the germline V gene, CDR1 is SGHRS and CDR2 is YFSETQ. Here the CDR3 DNA reads TGCGCCAGCAGCCTCCTCGGCACAGATACGCAGTATTTT. This encodes CASSLLGTDTQYF. Looking up the rest from reference TRBV5-1 and TRBJ2-3 gives the full variable domain: KAGVTQTPRYLIKTRGQQVTLSCSPISGHRSVSWYQQTPGQGLQFLFEYFSETQRNKGNFPGRFSGRQFSNSRSEMNVSTLELGDSALYLCASSLLGTDTQYFGPGTRLTVL.

The chain has TRBV5-1 and TRBJ2-4; 10 bases match TRBD1. The ends lost 3 bases at V and 7 bases at J; junction bases unmatched: 4. Germline V gene sequence: CDR1 SGHRS, CDR2 YFSETQ. This CDR3 comprises 14 residues. CDR3 in amino acids: CASSSPGQGNIQYF. DNA of the CDR3: TGCGCCAGCAGCTCCCCGGGACAGGGGAACATTCAGTACTTC.

This chain joins TRBV11-1 and TRBJ2-5; 7 bases are a match to TRBD1. This CDR3 region has 14 residues. Germline loops: CDR1 SGHAT, CDR2 FQDESV (reference sequence). Losses at the gene ends were 5 bases for V and 4 bases for J; bases not matched to a gene: 7. CDR3 sequence reads: CASSPGTVGETQYF. Here the CDR3 DNA reads TGTGCCAGCAGCCCCGGGACAGTGGGAGAGACCCAGTACTTC.